This is a list of T cell receptor beta chains from one sample in a study of blood T cell repertoires in COVID-19. Libraries were prepared by immunoSEQ multiplex PCR; TCRdb keeps only in-frame clonotypes and omits some of them. The sample consists of over 200,000 clones, about nine tenths of them appearing once. The sample was peripheral blood. The receptors here all came from a man aged 55 to 70 who had recovered from COVID-19. Each CDR3 is given with its conserved first and last residue. A D gene is named only where the DNA matches it firmly. The size of a clone is reported for some rows only, either as once, few or many, or as a class for expanded clones.

TRBJ2-1 TRBD2 TRBV2 NA TGTGCCAGCCAGCTTCAGCGGGAGGGAAATGAGCAGTTCTTC CASQLQREGNEQFF
TRBJ2-7 NA TRBV11-1 few TGTGCCAGCAGCTACTCGAGCTCCTACGAGCAGTACTTC CASSYSSSYEQYF
TRBJ1-5 NA TRBV6-5 NA TGTGCCACCCGACAGGACCAGAGCAATCAGCCCCAGCATTTT CATRQDQSNQPQHF
TRBJ1-1 TRBD1 TRBV3-1/TRBV3-2 NA TGTGCCAGCAGCCAAGAGGACAGGGGGGTATTTGCTGAAGCTTTCTTT CASSQEDRGVFAEAFF
TRBJ2-5 NA TRBV11-2 many TGTGCCAGCAGCTTATTTAGGGGGGGGGTCCAAGAGACCCAGTACTTC CASSLFRGGVQETQYF
TRBJ2-1 TRBD2 TRBV5-8 NA TGTGCCAGCAGCTTCCTCTCGACTAGCGGGAGCAACAATGAGCAGTTCTTC CASSFLSTSGSNNEQFF
TRBJ2-1 NA TRBV19 few TGTGCCAGTAGTCCCGCACTAGGCAATGAGCAGTTCTTC CASSPALGNEQFF
TRBJ2-2 NA TRBV5-1 NA TGCGCCAGCAGCTTGGGTGCTACGAACACCGGGGAGCTGTTTTTT CASSLGATNTGELFF
TRBJ2-7 TRBD1 TRBV6-5 NA TGTGCCAGCAGTTACTCGCTGACAGGGCGCTACGAGCAGTACTTC CASSYSLTGRYEQYF
TRBJ2-1 NA TRBV25-1 NA TGTGCCAGCAGTGAGTACAGGAGGGCTTCCTACAATGAGCAGTTCTTC CASSEYRRASYNEQFF
TRBJ2-3 NA TRBV7-2 NA TGTGCCAGCAGCCGGGATCACAGCACAGATACGCAGTATTTT CASSRDHSTDTQYF
TRBJ1-6 NA TRBV19 NA TGTGCCAGCAGCCTAGGACAGTATTCACCCCTCCACTTT CASSLGQYSPLHF
TRBJ1-1 TRBD1 TRBV29-1 NA TGCACCAGCCGACAGGGGTCAGGAACTGAAGCTTTCTTT CTSRQGSGTEAFF
TRBJ2-3 TRBD2 TRBV2 NA TGTGCCAGCAGCTACGGGGGGGAGGGCACAGATACGCAGTATTTT CASSYGGEGTDTQYF
TRBJ1-6 NA TRBV6-5 NA TGTGCCAGCCAATTCAGGACAGCTTATAATTCACCCCTCCACTTT CASQFRTAYNSPLHF
TRBJ2-7 TRBD1 TRBV28 NA TGTGCCAGCAGTTTACCGGGACAGGGGGCCTCCCACGAGCAGTACTTC CASSLPGQGASHEQYF
TRBJ1-3 TRBD1 TRBV7-2 NA TGTGCCAGCAGCTCCGACAGGGGAACTGGAAACACCATATATTTT CASSSDRGTGNTIYF
TRBJ1-4 NA TRBV29-1 NA TGCAGCGCGGCGGGGGGGTGGCATGAAAAACTGTTTTTT CSAAGGWHEKLFF
TRBJ2-7 TRBD1 TRBV14 NA TGTGCCAGCAGTACAGGGGGCTGGGAGCAGTACTTC CASSTGGWEQYF
TRBJ2-7 TRBD1 TRBV18 NA TGTGCCAGCTCACCAGCCAGGGGGTCCTACGAGCAGTACTTC CASSPARGSYEQYF
TRBJ2-7 TRBD1 TRBV28 NA TGTGCCAGCAGTTCCGCGGACAGGTACGGTGGCCTGGCCTACGAGCAGTACTTC CASSSADRYGGLAYEQYF
TRBJ2-2 TRBD2 TRBV12-5 NA TGTGCTAGTGGTTTGTCGCTCTCGGGGGAGGGCAGGACCGGGGAGCTGTTTTTT CASGLSLSGEGRTGELFF
TRBJ2-4 TRBD1 TRBV7-8 NA TGTGCCAGCAGCTTAGAACGAGGGGGCGCGACCAAAAACATTCAGTACTTC CASSLERGGATKNIQYF
TRBJ2-7 NA TRBV6-6 NA TGTGCCAGCAGCGCCTCTGGTATCCTAAACGCCTACGAGCAGTACTTC CASSASGILNAYEQYF
TRBJ2-6 NA TRBV5-1 NA TGCGCCAGCAGCTCCCATTTGGCCTCTGGGGCCAACGTCCTGACTTTC CASSSHLASGANVLTF